This is a list of T cell receptor beta chains from one sample in a study of blood T cell repertoires in COVID-19. Profiling relied on immunoSEQ multiplex PCR, and the TCRdb table lists in-frame clones only, not all of them. Of a few hundred thousand clones listed, more than 70% are singletons. Sequencing input: PBMCs or T cells enriched from blood (not recorded which). These receptors originate from a woman aged 18-30 years who had recovered from COVID-19. The CDR3 runs from the conserved cysteine through the conserved F or W. Each record gives: clone size, V gene, D gene, J gene, CDR3 DNA, CDR3 protein. A D gene is named only where the DNA matches it firmly. Not all rows give a size; the values are once, few, many and, for expanded clones, a class.

NA	TRBV6-5	TRBD1	TRBJ2-1	TGTGCCAGCAACTTTCGCACAGGGGGCGATGAGCAGTTCTTC	CASNFRTGGDEQFF
NA	TRBV4-1	NA	TRBJ2-3	TGCGCCAGCAGCCAAGACAGGGTACCCACAGATACGCAGTATTTT	CASSQDRVPTDTQYF
NA	TRBV19	TRBD2	TRBJ2-1	TGTGCCAGTAGTATAGGTGCTAGCGGGGGCAATGAGCAGTTCTTC	CASSIGASGGNEQFF
once	TRBV12-3/TRBV12-4	NA	TRBJ1-5	TGTGCCAGCAGTTTTGAGCAGCCCCAGCATTTT	CASSFEQPQHF
few	TRBV5-4	NA	TRBJ2-7	TGTGCCAGCAGCCACTCCGGGGGTGGGTACGAGCAGTACTTC	CASSHSGGGYEQYF
NA	TRBV5-5	NA	TRBJ2-7	TGTGCCAGCAGCTTACAGGGAAATCCTTTATACGAGCAGTACTTC	CASSLQGNPLYEQYF
NA	TRBV9	NA	TRBJ1-2	TGTGCCAGCAGCCTGGATGTGGGAGGTGGCTACACCTTC	CASSLDVGGGYTF
NA	TRBV28	TRBD2	TRBJ2-1	TGTGCCAGCAGTTACCTAGCGGGGGGGCCTCCCTACAATGAGCAGTTCTTC	CASSYLAGGPPYNEQFF
NA	TRBV27	NA	TRBJ1-6	TGTGCCAGCAGTTCATGGACAGCTCGGAATTCACCCCTCCACTTT	CASSSWTARNSPLHF
NA	TRBV30	NA	TRBJ1-6	TGTGCCTGGAGTAGAGAGGTCTCACCCCTCCACTTT	CAWSREVSPLHF
few	TRBV18	TRBD1	TRBJ2-4	TGTGCCAGCTCACTGGGACAGGGGGCTTTGAACATTCAGTACTTC	CASSLGQGALNIQYF
NA	TRBV11-2	NA	TRBJ1-1	TGTGCCAGCAGCTTTACCCGGGACTTGAACACTGAAGCTTTCTTT	CASSFTRDLNTEAFF
NA	TRBV6-1	NA	TRBJ2-7	TGTGCCAGCAGTGATCGGGGACGGGGGAGCTCCTACGAGCAGTACTTC	CASSDRGRGSSYEQYF
NA	TRBV7-2	TRBD1	TRBJ1-2	TGTGCCAGCAGCCAAGGACAGGGCAACTATGGCTACACCTTC	CASSQGQGNYGYTF
NA	TRBV3-1/TRBV3-2	NA	TRBJ1-5	TGTGCCAGCAGCCATCGGACCGGGAGGGAGCCCCAGCATTTT	CASSHRTGREPQHF
NA	TRBV20-1	NA	TRBJ1-2	TGCAGTGCTAGTTCGGGGTTTGACTATGGCTACACCTTC	CSASSGFDYGYTF
NA	TRBV10-3	NA	TRBJ2-6	TGTGCCATCAGTGAGACATTCTCTGGGGCCAACGTCCTGACTTTC	CAISETFSGANVLTF
few	TRBV5-6	TRBD1	TRBJ1-2	TGTGCCAGCAGCGAAGGGACAGGAAACTATGGCTACACCTTC	CASSEGTGNYGYTF
NA	TRBV4-2	NA	TRBJ1-1	TGTGCCAGCAGCCAAGATTTATCCTGGCCCACTGAAGCTTTCTTT	CASSQDLSWPTEAFF